These T cell receptor beta chains were read from a single sample in a study of CD4 T cell repertoires in COVID-19. The assay was immunoSEQ multiplex PCR, and TCRdb's table has in-frame clones only and misses some. The sample contains tens of thousands of clones, roughly 91% of which appear only once. The input for sequencing was central memory CD4+ T cells from blood, taken before the COVID-19 pandemic. These receptor sequences come from a human donor who had COVID-19. CDR3s leave out the opening cysteine and the closing phenylalanine or tryptophan. Fields, in order: CDR3 length, J gene, V gene, CDR3 protein.

cdr3_length: 14
j_call: TRBJ2-7
v_call: TRBV6-6
cdr3_aa: ASSDSTGLAGAEQY

cdr3_length: 14
j_call: TRBJ1-2
v_call: TRBV7-2
cdr3_aa: ASSLAPELTNYGYT

cdr3_length: 10
j_call: TRBJ2-6
v_call: TRBV29-1
cdr3_aa: SVSSGANVLT

cdr3_length: 9
j_call: TRBJ2-5
v_call: TRBV28
cdr3_aa: ASSREETQY

cdr3_length: 12
j_call: TRBJ1-1
v_call: TRBV5-1
cdr3_aa: ASSLAQGNTEAF

cdr3_length: 14
j_call: TRBJ2-1
v_call: TRBV7-3
cdr3_aa: ASSLMAGASYNEQF

cdr3_length: 13
j_call: TRBJ1-5
v_call: TRBV27
cdr3_aa: ASSPPGQVNQPQH

cdr3_length: 12
j_call: TRBJ2-5
v_call: TRBV6-4
cdr3_aa: ASIQREYGETQY

cdr3_length: 14
j_call: TRBJ1-6
v_call: TRBV14
cdr3_aa: ASSQAGKGGGSPLH

cdr3_length: 14
j_call: TRBJ2-3
v_call: TRBV11-1
cdr3_aa: ASSLSGRPSTDTQY

cdr3_length: 12
j_call: TRBJ1-2
v_call: TRBV7-9
cdr3_aa: ASSLMDRAGGYT

cdr3_length: 14
j_call: TRBJ1-2
v_call: TRBV5-1
cdr3_aa: ASSLAVGTGGDGYT

cdr3_length: 12
j_call: TRBJ1-1
v_call: TRBV5-1
cdr3_aa: ASGYRGQGTEAF

cdr3_length: 13
j_call: TRBJ2-3
v_call: TRBV19
cdr3_aa: ASSTQGGPTDTQY

cdr3_length: 14
j_call: TRBJ1-4
v_call: TRBV6-5
cdr3_aa: ASSYDRGSANEKLF

cdr3_length: 13
j_call: TRBJ2-2
v_call: TRBV7-9
cdr3_aa: ASSLKQAVTGELF

cdr3_length: 13
j_call: TRBJ1-1
v_call: TRBV6-5
cdr3_aa: ASSLLQGKGTEAF

cdr3_length: 12
j_call: TRBJ2-1
v_call: TRBV28
cdr3_aa: ASSLPYRAGEQF

cdr3_length: 12
j_call: TRBJ1-4
v_call: TRBV7-8
cdr3_aa: ASSLGQGFEKLF

cdr3_length: 12
j_call: TRBJ2-7
v_call: TRBV6-6
cdr3_aa: ASSVTGDPREQY

cdr3_length: 13
j_call: TRBJ1-1
v_call: TRBV5-1
cdr3_aa: ASSPWQGSENEAF

cdr3_length: 14
j_call: TRBJ2-5
v_call: TRBV27
cdr3_aa: ASSLSRTVLTETQY

cdr3_length: 12
j_call: TRBJ2-3
v_call: TRBV19
cdr3_aa: ASSIGQSTDTQY

cdr3_length: 14
j_call: TRBJ1-5
v_call: TRBV6-1
cdr3_aa: ASSDLNRGGNQPQH

cdr3_length: 11
j_call: TRBJ2-5
v_call: TRBV6-4
cdr3_aa: ASSKDFQETQY

cdr3_length: 13
j_call: TRBJ2-7
v_call: TRBV18
cdr3_aa: ASSPLAGGGDEQY

cdr3_length: 15
j_call: TRBJ2-2
v_call: TRBV18
cdr3_aa: ASSRTGLGSGTGELF

cdr3_length: 13
j_call: TRBJ1-4
v_call: TRBV30
cdr3_aa: AWNRDSATNEKLF

cdr3_length: 12
j_call: TRBJ2-2
v_call: TRBV19
cdr3_aa: ASNRQGQTGELF

cdr3_length: 14
j_call: TRBJ2-6
v_call: TRBV14
cdr3_aa: ASSRTGGSGANVLT

cdr3_length: 13
j_call: TRBJ2-1
v_call: TRBV5-1
cdr3_aa: ASSLSGTEHNEQF